The entry that follows covers one T cell receptor beta chain sequence. Its antigen is as yet unknown. The study ran its PCR with 60 Vbeta and 13 Jbeta primers. Per the authors' pipeline: Roughly 83 million unique TCR beta chains, roughly 11 million of them shared, were counted by a later analysis. TCRdb keeps only in-frame clones here, not all; method: immunoSEQ multiplex PCR. V, J and clone size are taken as reported in that table, and D and trimming were inferred from the DNA itself. The table has over 110,000 clones, over 65% seen once. The data originate from a study of cytomegalovirus exposure and HLA in healthy donors. Overall study results and limits: TCR beta chains associated with HLA were, in a later analysis, more clonally expanded than equally common others. On later analysis, the bulk of CMV-associated TCR beta chains appeared to be HLA-restricted.

The donors comprised healthy bone marrow donors. The TCR was taken from a male donor in good health and CMV-seronegative. The sequenced sample was PBMCs.

The CDR3: CATRPPGDNEQFF. The CDR3 DNA reads TGTGCCACCAGGCCTCCGGGGGACAATGAGCAGTTCTTC. The chain carries TRBV15 and TRBJ2-1, with a tentative D call TRBD2 (6 bases). Germline-derived CDR1 and CDR2 are LNHNV and YYDKDF (reference sequence). V was shortened by 6 bases and J by 5 bases, with 11 bases between the two germline ends. CDR3 length: 13 residues.